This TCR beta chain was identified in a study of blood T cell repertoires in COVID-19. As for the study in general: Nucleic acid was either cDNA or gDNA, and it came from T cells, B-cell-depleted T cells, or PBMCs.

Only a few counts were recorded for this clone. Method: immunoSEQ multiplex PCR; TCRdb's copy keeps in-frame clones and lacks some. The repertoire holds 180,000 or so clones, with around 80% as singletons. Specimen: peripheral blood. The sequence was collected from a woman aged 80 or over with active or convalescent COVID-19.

The CDR3: CASSPDLQGVGGYTF. The CDR3 region has the DNA TGTGCCAGCTCACCAGACTTACAGGGGGTCGGTGGCTACACCTTC. The chain couples TRBV18 to TRBJ1-2; 8 bases agree with TRBD1. Germline CDR1 and CDR2: KGHSH and LQKENI. Unmatched junction bases numbered 9, after V lost 2 bases and J lost 7 bases. This CDR3 region has 15 residues.